This T cell receptor beta chain was observed in a study of shared clonotypes between healthy human individuals. Findings and limits, study-wide: Relative to clonotypes present in all four donors, those not shared had lower generation probabilities.

The germline CDR1 and CDR2 sequences are SGHRS and YFSETQ. J was trimmed by 7 bases and V by 1 base; bases with no gene match: 6. This CDR3 has 16 amino acids. Generated by immunoSEQ multiplex PCR, the TCRdb table keeps only in-frame clones and is missing some. The repertoire consists of about 2.4 million clones, with 90% to 95% occurring once and the leading ten covering around 0.4%. Note on this clone: Its antigen is currently unknown.

The receptor was derived from a man between 18 and 29 years old in good health. Some clones in this sample may be carry-over from other donors' samples. The sample comprised naive CD4+ T cells from PBMCs. Subset meaning: CD45RA+ positively selected. The chain couples TRBV5-1 to TRBJ2-1, with TRBD2 matching 12 bases. CDR3 coding DNA: TGCGCCAGCAGCTTGACGACTAGCGGGAGTAGTAATGAGCAGTTCTTC. It encodes CASSLTTSGSSNEQFF.